The 29 T cell receptor beta chains below were found in one sample sequenced in a study of blood T cell repertoires in COVID-19. The data were produced by immunoSEQ multiplex PCR, yet TCRdb's version contains in-frame clones alone and is incomplete. The sample has approximately 76,000 clones, around 85% seen once; the top ten hold roughly 40%. The sequencing input was peripheral blood. Receptors were obtained from an elderly woman with active or convalescent COVID-19.

This clone was counted once. V usage is TRBV6-5 and J usage is TRBJ2-5; 7 bases fit TRBD1. Germline-derived CDR1 and CDR2 are MNHEY and SVGAGI. The V segment lost 6 bases and the J segment 4 bases; nucleotides outside the gene matches: 5. The length of the CDR3 is 13 residues. DNA of the CDR3: TGTGCCAGCAGCCGACAGGGACGAGAGACCCAGTACTTC. This translates into CASSRQGRETQYF.

The chain recombines TRBV30 with TRBJ1-4; D is perhaps TRBD1 (6 bases). Trimming took off 4 bases at V and 6 bases at J, with 15 bases between the two ends. This CDR3 is built from 14 residues. From germline, CDR1 is GTSNPN and CDR2 SVGIG (reference sequence). The CDR3, as DNA: TGTGCCTGGACCTTCGCAGGGGTTTATGAAAAACTGTTTTTT. Protein sequence: CAWTFAGVYEKLFF.

The chain uses TRBV6-5 and TRBJ2-5; 11 bases fit TRBD2. Unmatched junction bases numbered 9, after V lost 6 bases and J lost 6 bases. The CDR3 has 15 residues. Germline V gives CDR1 MNHEY, CDR2 SVGAGI. This CDR3 is CASRVAGGPVQTQYF. As DNA, the CDR3 is TGTGCCAGCAGAGTAGCGGGGGGGCCGGTACAGACCCAGTACTTC.

The chain recombines TRBV19 with TRBJ2-7; TRBD1 aligns across 9 bases. From germline, CDR1 is LNHDA and CDR2 SQIVND (reference sequence). V shed 7 bases and J 6 bases; nucleotides not matched to a gene: 10. The CDR3 has 14 amino acids. CDR3 loop: CASKGGQGFVEQYF. DNA for the CDR3: TGTGCCAGTAAGGGGGGACAGGGTTTTGTCGAGCAGTACTTC. The entire variable domain, with the rest obtained from reference TRBV19 and TRBJ2-7, is as follows: DGGITQSPKYLFRKEGQNVTLSCEQNLNHDAMYWYRQDPGQGLRLIYYSQIVNDFQKGDIAEGYSVSREKKESFPLTVTSAQKNPTAFYLCASKGGQGFVEQYFGPGTRLTVT.

The chain links TRBV5-4 to TRBJ1-6, with D possibly being TRBD1 (6 bases). The germline V and J ends were trimmed by 3 bases and 10 bases, with 23 bases remaining between them. This CDR3 has 17 residues. Germline lookup yields CDR1 SGHNT and CDR2 YYREEE (reference sequence). The CDR3 bases are TGTGCCAGCAGCTGGGGGCAGGGTGGGTTTCAGAGGTCACCCCTCCACTTT. Translating gives CASSWGQGGFQRSPLHF. The full variable domain, completed using reference TRBV5-4 and TRBJ1-6, is ETGVTQSPTHLIKTRGQQVTLRCSSQSGHNTVSWYQQALGQGPQFIFQYYREEENGRGNFPPRFSGLQFPNYSSELNVNALELDDSALYLCASSWGQGGFQRSPLHFGNGTRLTVT.

The chain couples TRBV19 to TRBJ1-3, with unresolved D. V was cut by 2 bases and J by 1 base, with 9 bases left in between. Germline assignment: CDR1 LNHDA and CDR2 SQIVND (reference sequence). There are 15 residues in the CDR3. Written as DNA, the CDR3 is TGTGCCAGTAGTATATCGGCGGGATCTGGAAACACCATATATTTT. Translation: CASSISAGSGNTIYF.

The chain links TRBV2 to TRBJ2-1; a possible D gene is TRBD1 (5 bases). The CDR3 sequence is 13 residues long. V was shortened by 10 bases and J by 6 bases, with 16 bases between the two germline ends. Germline V gene lookup returns CDR1 SNHLY and CDR2 FYNNEI. The CDR3 reads CATLGAVSNEQFF. The DNA for the CDR3 is TGTGCCACGCTAGGGGCCGTATCCAATGAGCAGTTCTTC.

This chain links TRBV10-1 with TRBJ1-5, with no clear D. CDR1 is WNHNN and CDR2 is SYGVQD in the germline V gene (reference sequence). V dropped 10 bases and J dropped 12 bases, with 13 bases sitting between them. This CDR3 comprises 10 residues. CDR3 protein: CANPPTFQHF. The CDR3 DNA reads TGCGCCAACCCCCCGACTTTCCAGCATTTT.

The chain uses TRBV2 and TRBJ2-2; D is unresolved. Trimming stripped 10 bases from V and 0 bases from J, with 6 bases between. Germline lookup yields CDR1 SNHLY and CDR2 FYNNEI. This CDR3 has 12 amino acids. CDR3 bases: TGTGCCATTCCAACGAACACCGGGGAGCTGTTTTTT. Translation: CAIPTNTGELFF.

This chain links TRBV6-5 with TRBJ2-7; 10 bases are a match to TRBD1. J gave up 2 bases and V 2 bases, and 3 bases lay outside the gene matches. CDR3 length equals 15 residues. Germline V gene sequence: CDR1 MNHEY, CDR2 SVGAGI. This CDR3 is CASSYGTGAAYEQYF. CDR3 in DNA: TGTGCCAGCAGTTACGGGACAGGGGCGGCCTACGAGCAGTACTTC.

V and J are TRBV5-1 and TRBJ1-2; D may be TRBD1 (6 bases). Trimming cost V 2 bases and J 7 bases, with 15 bases left between them. Per the germline V gene, CDR1 is SGHRS and CDR2 is YFSETQ. CDR3 length equals 14 residues. The CDR3 sequence: CASSLLQGSRGYTF. CDR3 DNA: TGCGCCAGCAGCTTATTACAGGGTTCTCGTGGCTACACCTTC.

In nucleotides, the CDR3 is TGCGCCAGCAGCTTGGCCTTGAGGCCTTGGGACACTGAAGCTTTCTTT. Amino acid sequence: CASSLALRPWDTEAFF. The chain couples TRBV5-1 to TRBJ1-1; D remains unclear. V was clipped by 0 bases and J by 3 bases, with 15 bases between them. Looked up from germline, CDR1 is SGHRS and CDR2 is YFSETQ. The CDR3 is made up of 16 amino acids.

The chain has TRBV9 and TRBJ2-1, with TRBD2 identical over 10 bases. CDR1 is SGDLS and CDR2 is YYNGEE in the germline V gene. The CDR3 is made up of 15 amino acids. J lost 3 bases, V lost 4 bases, and 4 bases had no gene match. CDR3 amino acids: CASSPRLAGYNEQFF. CDR3 DNA: TGTGCCAGCAGCCCCCGACTAGCGGGCTACAATGAGCAGTTCTTC.

The chain couples TRBV7-8 to TRBJ2-3, with TRBD2 matching 7 bases. Germline V gene lookup returns CDR1 SGHVS and CDR2 FQNEAQ. The CDR3 totals 13 residues. Trimming took 4 bases from V and 4 from J; bases not matched to a gene: 2. The CDR3 sequence: CASSSAGADTQYF. The CDR3 DNA sequence: TGTGCCAGCAGCTCGGCGGGGGCAGATACGCAGTATTTT.

V and J are TRBV29-1 and TRBJ2-5; weak D call: TRBD1 (6 bases). The CDR3 is made up of 13 amino acids. V lost 3 bases and J lost 4, with 12 bases in between. Germline V gene data show CDR1 as SQVTM and CDR2 as ANQGSEA. CDR3 protein: CSVEVVTGETQYF. As DNA, the CDR3 is TGCAGCGTTGAGGTAGTGACAGGAGAGACCCAGTACTTC.

The chain has TRBV28 and TRBJ2-1, with 7 bases aligning to TRBD2. CDR1 MDHEN and CDR2 SYDVKM come from the germline V gene. This CDR3 has 15 residues. The V segment lost 6 bases and the J segment 6 bases; nucleotides outside the gene matches: 11. CDR3 coding DNA: TGTGCCAGCAGGAAATGGGGGGGGGACCCCAATGAGCAGTTCTTC. It translates to CASRKWGGDPNEQFF.

The chain has TRBV7-2 and TRBJ1-2, with a weak D call TRBD1 (6 bases). The V gene's germline CDR1 is SGHTA and CDR2 FQGNSA. V was cut by 1 base and J by 1 base, with 10 bases left in between. This CDR3 spans 15 amino acids. DNA for the CDR3: TGTGCCAGCAGCTTAGGGGGGACAAGTAACTATGGCTACACCTTC. It yields the protein CASSLGGTSNYGYTF.

The rearrangement links TRBV10-3 to TRBJ1-1; possibly TRBD1 for D (6 bases). Looked up from germline, CDR1 is ENHRY and CDR2 is SYGVKD. V lost 2 bases to trimming and J lost 11 bases, with 12 bases between them. The CDR3 covers 12 residues. The CDR3, as DNA: TGTGCCATCAGTGAGGTCAGGGGTAACGCTTTCTTT. This translates into CAISEVRGNAFF.

In DNA, the CDR3 is TGTGCCAGCAGCCCGCTCCGGGACAGCACCTTTTATGGCTACACCTTC. Encoded protein: CASSPLRDSTFYGYTF. The chain is built from TRBV7-2 and TRBJ1-2; 7 nucleotides align to TRBD1. The V gene's germline CDR1 is SGHTA and CDR2 FQGNSA. The junction had 14 bases not matched to a gene; V was cut back by 5 bases and J by 5 bases. This CDR3 is 16 amino acids long.

This chain connects TRBV25-1 to TRBJ1-1; TRBD1 matches at 8 bases. CDR3 length: 15 amino acids. Looked up from germline, CDR1 is MGHDK and CDR2 is SYGVNS. The V and J ends lost 1 base and 1 base, in that order; junction bases with no gene match: 2. As DNA, the CDR3 is TGTGCCAGCAGTGAATTTACAGGGGGGAACACTGAAGCTTTCTTT. Its translation is CASSEFTGGNTEAFF.

V usage is TRBV10-3 and J usage is TRBJ1-1; possible D gene TRBD1, 5 bases. Germline CDR1 is ENHRY and CDR2 is SYGVKD. Trimming stripped 4 bases from V and 1 base from J, with 13 bases between. The CDR3 is 15 amino acids. Here the CDR3 reads CAISGGPASNTEAFF. In DNA form, the CDR3 reads TGTGCCATCAGTGGGGGCCCAGCATCGAACACTGAAGCTTTCTTT.

The chain uses TRBV5-1 and TRBJ2-1; 13 bases align to TRBD2. The germline CDR1 and CDR2 sequences are SGHRS and YFSETQ. The CDR3 covers 15 residues. J lost 7 bases, V lost 4 bases, and 5 bases had no gene match. The CDR3: CASSTTSGGQNEQFF. The CDR3 DNA reads TGCGCCAGCAGCACGACTAGCGGGGGGCAGAATGAGCAGTTCTTC.

The chain combines TRBV7-9 with TRBJ1-1; a weak D match, TRBD1 (6 bases). This CDR3 is 15 amino acids long. Germline CDR1 and CDR2: SEHNR and FQNEAQ (reference sequence). V lost 5 bases, J lost 1 base, and 14 bases lay in between. CDR3 protein: CASSRSQGENTEAFF. Written as DNA, the CDR3 is TGTGCCAGCAGCCGTTCACAGGGAGAGAACACTGAAGCTTTCTTT.

This clone came up a few times. The chain employs TRBV19 and TRBJ1-6; a weak D match, TRBD1 (6 bases). The CDR3 consists of 15 residues. V dropped 3 bases and J dropped 8 bases, with 14 bases sitting between them. CDR1 is LNHDA, CDR2 SQIVND, per germline (reference sequence). DNA for the CDR3: TGTGCCAGTAGTATCAACAGGGTTCTGGATTCACCCCTCCACTTT. Translation gives CASSINRVLDSPLHF.

The table lists this clone with a few counts. The chain has TRBV3-1 (or the pseudogene TRBV3-2) and TRBJ2-3, with 10 positions matching TRBD2. This CDR3 is built from 16 residues. The germline CDR1 and CDR2 sequences are LGHDT and YNNKEL (reference sequence). V trimming: 2 bases; J trimming: 4 bases; junction bases outside the gene matches: 6. The CDR3 protein is CASSQWVAGGADTQYF. The CDR3 coding sequence is TGTGCCAGCAGCCAATGGGTAGCGGGGGGCGCAGATACGCAGTATTTT.

The chain couples TRBV25-1 to TRBJ2-6; D might be TRBD1 (6 bases). This CDR3 is 16 amino acids long. Per germline, CDR1 MGHDK and CDR2 SYGVNS. V lost 3 bases to trimming and J lost 1 base, with 10 bases between them. The CDR3 here is CASSDPGQSGANVLTF. The CDR3 bases are TGTGCCAGCAGTGACCCAGGACAGTCTGGGGCCAACGTCCTGACTTTC.

V usage is TRBV19 and J usage is TRBJ2-3; D possibly corresponds to TRBD1 (6 bases). V lost 7 bases, J lost 2 bases, and 16 bases lay in between. This CDR3 region has 15 residues. Per germline, CDR1 LNHDA and CDR2 SQIVND (reference sequence). CDR3 residues: CASTPRGTYTDTQYF. The CDR3 DNA is TGTGCCAGTACCCCGAGGGGGACCTACACAGATACGCAGTATTTT. The full variable domain, its missing parts supplied by reference TRBV19 and TRBJ2-3, is DGGITQSPKYLFRKEGQNVTLSCEQNLNHDAMYWYRQDPGQGLRLIYYSQIVNDFQKGDIAEGYSVSREKKESFPLTVTSAQKNPTAFYLCASTPRGTYTDTQYFGPGTRLTVL.

The chain uses TRBV7-2 and TRBJ2-2, with 15 bases matching TRBD2. V trimming: 4 bases; J trimming: 4 bases; junction bases outside the gene matches: 7. This CDR3 region has 18 residues. Looked up from germline, CDR1 is SGHTA and CDR2 is FQGNSA. The CDR3 protein is CASSSGLAGGPSTGELFF. CDR3 coding DNA: TGTGCCAGCAGCTCAGGACTAGCGGGGGGGCCAAGCACCGGGGAGCTGTTTTTT. The variable domain in full, with the rest retrieved from reference TRBV7-2 and TRBJ2-2, is GAGVSQSPSNKVTEKGKDVELRCDPISGHTALYWYRQSLGQGLEFLIYFQGNSAPDKSGLPSDRFSAERTGGSVSTLTIQRTQQEDSAVYLCASSSGLAGGPSTGELFFGEGSRLTVL.

The genes are TRBV6-5 and TRBJ2-1; 8 nucleotides agree with TRBD1. The germline V gene encodes CDR1 MNHEY and CDR2 SVGAGI. The CDR3 has 15 residues. V was pared by 3 bases and J by 8 bases, with 9 bases of the junction left unmatched. The CDR3 protein is CASSYRTKTGDEQFF. The CDR3 DNA sequence: TGTGCCAGCAGTTATCGCACCAAGACAGGGGATGAGCAGTTCTTC.